This TCR beta chain was profiled in a study of blood T cell repertoires in COVID-19. Study as a whole: Spain, Italy and the United States supplied samples that represented acute and convalescent COVID-19. In each case, the material was cDNA or gDNA derived from T cells, B-cell-depleted T cells, or PBMCs.

Trimming took off 4 bases at V and 2 bases at J, with 21 bases between the two ends. The CDR3 sequence is 17 residues long. In germline, CDR1 is LGHDT, CDR2 YNNKEL (reference sequence). In the authors' workflow: Amplifying reference gene primers gave estimates of nucleated cell counts. The method was immunoSEQ multiplex PCR; TCRdb's version includes in-frame clones alone and lacks a portion of them. V and J calls plus clone size are reproduced from that table; the DNA served to infer D and trimming. This sample has fewer than 300,000 clones; approximately 82% occur once, and the top ten carry about 2.5%.

This sequence originates from a woman in her seventies with active or convalescent COVID-19. The chain recombines TRBV3-1 (or the pseudogene TRBV3-2) with TRBJ2-7; tentative D call: TRBD2 (5 bases). The material sequenced was peripheral blood. CDR3 amino acids: CASSPRPRGRVTYEQYF. The CDR3 coding sequence is TGTGCCAGCAGCCCCCGGCCCCGGGGTCGGGTAACCTACGAGCAGTACTTC.